This T cell receptor beta chain comes out of a study of blood T cells in healthy people across ages. This CDR3 spans 17 amino acids. Germline loops: CDR1 MGHRA, CDR2 YSYEKL. V was pared by 4 bases and J by 5 bases, with 12 bases of the junction left unmatched. Next came a second PCR, run for about 7 to 12 cycles, which used a sample-barcoded 5' primer along with a J-beta primer mix. TCRdb reprocessed the 5' RACE reads with MiXCR, giving one entry per CDR3 protein. This repertoire shows 650,000 to 900,000 distinct CDR3 sequences, approximately 59% found once; its top ten account for approximately 30%. This clonotype occurred once.

Sequencing input: blood. The V call is TRBV4-1, the J call TRBJ2-5; 11 positions match TRBD2. The receptor's source is a man aged 30 to 39 in good health. The CDR3 DNA reads TGCGCCAGCAGCCCAACTAGCGGGGGTGGTTTCCAGGAGACCCAGTACTTC. The encoded protein is CASSPTSGGGFQETQYF.